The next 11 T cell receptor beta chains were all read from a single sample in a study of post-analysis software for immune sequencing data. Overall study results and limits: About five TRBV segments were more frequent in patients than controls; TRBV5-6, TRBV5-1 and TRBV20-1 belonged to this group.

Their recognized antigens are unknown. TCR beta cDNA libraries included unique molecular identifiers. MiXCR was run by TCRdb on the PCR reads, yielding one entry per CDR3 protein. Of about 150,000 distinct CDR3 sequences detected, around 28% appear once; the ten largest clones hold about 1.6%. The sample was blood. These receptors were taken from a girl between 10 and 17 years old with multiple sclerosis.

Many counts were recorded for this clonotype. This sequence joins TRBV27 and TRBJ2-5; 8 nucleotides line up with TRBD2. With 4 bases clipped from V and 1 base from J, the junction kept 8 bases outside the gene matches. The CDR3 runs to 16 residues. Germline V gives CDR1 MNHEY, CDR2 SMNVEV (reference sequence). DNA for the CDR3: TGTGCCAGCAGTTCAGGGACTAGGGGGTCCCAAGAGACCCAGTACTTC. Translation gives CASSSGTRGSQETQYF.

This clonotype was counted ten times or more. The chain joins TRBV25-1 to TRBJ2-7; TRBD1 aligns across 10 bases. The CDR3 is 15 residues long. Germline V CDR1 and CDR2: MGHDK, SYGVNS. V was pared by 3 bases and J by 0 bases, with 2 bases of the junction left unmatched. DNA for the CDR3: TGTGCCAGCAGTGACGGGACAGGGGACTCCTACGAGCAGTACTTC. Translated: CASSDGTGDSYEQYF.

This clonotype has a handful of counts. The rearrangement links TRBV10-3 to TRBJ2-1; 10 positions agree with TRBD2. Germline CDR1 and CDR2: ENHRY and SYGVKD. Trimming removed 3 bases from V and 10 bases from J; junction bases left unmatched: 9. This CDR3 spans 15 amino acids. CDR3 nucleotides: TGTGCCATCAGTGAATCAGCGGGAGGGTCCGGAGAGCAGTTCTTC. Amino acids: CAISESAGGSGEQFF.

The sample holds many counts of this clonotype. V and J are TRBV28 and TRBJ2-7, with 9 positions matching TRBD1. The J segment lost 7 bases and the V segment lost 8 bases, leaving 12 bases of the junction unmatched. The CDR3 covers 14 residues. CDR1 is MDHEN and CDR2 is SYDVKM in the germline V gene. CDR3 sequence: CASLIGQGTGEQYF. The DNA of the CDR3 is TGTGCCAGCCTGATTGGACAGGGGACCGGGGAGCAGTACTTC.

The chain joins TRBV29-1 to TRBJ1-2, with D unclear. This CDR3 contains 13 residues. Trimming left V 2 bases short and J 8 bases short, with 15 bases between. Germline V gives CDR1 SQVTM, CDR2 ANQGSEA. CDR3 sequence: CSVERSGTGGYTF. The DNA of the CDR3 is TGCAGCGTTGAAAGGTCCGGTACTGGGGGCTACACCTTC. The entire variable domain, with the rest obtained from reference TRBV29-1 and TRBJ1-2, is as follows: SAVISQKPSRDICQRGTSLTIQCQVDSQVTMMFWYRQQPGQSLTLIATANQGSEATYESGFVIDKFPISRPNLTFSTLTVSNMSPEDSSIYLCSVERSGTGGYTFGSGTRLTVV.

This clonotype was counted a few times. The DNA for the CDR3 is TGTGCCAGCAGGGGGGCGGGACACTCTTCCACCTTC. Its protein product is CASRGAGHSSTF. V and J are TRBV2 and TRBJ1-2; tentatively, D is TRBD1 (6 bases). The CDR3 has 12 residues. Trimming removed 6 bases from V and 13 bases from J, with 18 bases in between. CDR1 and CDR2 (germline): SNHLY, FYNNEI.

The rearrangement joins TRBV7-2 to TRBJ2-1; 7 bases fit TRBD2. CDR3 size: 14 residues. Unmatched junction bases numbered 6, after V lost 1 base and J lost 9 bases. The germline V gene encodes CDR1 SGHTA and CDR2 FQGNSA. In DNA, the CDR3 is TGTGCCAGCAGCTTAGGTGGACTAGTCAGTGAGCAGTTCTTC. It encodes CASSLGGLVSEQFF. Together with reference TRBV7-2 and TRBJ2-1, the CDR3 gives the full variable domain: GAGVSQSPSNKVTEKGKDVELRCDPISGHTALYWYRQSLGQGLEFLIYFQGNSAPDKSGLPSDRFSAERTGGSVSTLTIQRTQQEDSAVYLCASSLGGLVSEQFFGPGTRLTVL.

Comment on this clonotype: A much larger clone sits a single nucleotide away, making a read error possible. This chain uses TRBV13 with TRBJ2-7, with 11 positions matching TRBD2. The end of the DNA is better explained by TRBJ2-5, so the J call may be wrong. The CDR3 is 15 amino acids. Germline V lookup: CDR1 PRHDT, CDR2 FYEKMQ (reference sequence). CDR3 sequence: CASSSPGLAEETQYF. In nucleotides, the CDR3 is TGTGCCAGCAGCAGCCCGGGACTAGCGGAAGAGACCCAGTACTTC.

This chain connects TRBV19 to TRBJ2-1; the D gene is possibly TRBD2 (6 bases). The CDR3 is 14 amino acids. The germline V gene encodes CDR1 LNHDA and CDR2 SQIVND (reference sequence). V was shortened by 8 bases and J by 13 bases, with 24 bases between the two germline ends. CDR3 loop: CASSADRTRETQFF. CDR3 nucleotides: TGTGCCAGTTCAGCGGACCGTACACGGGAGACCCAGTTCTTC. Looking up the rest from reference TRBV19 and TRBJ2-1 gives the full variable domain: DGGITQSPKYLFRKEGQNVTLSCEQNLNHDAMYWYRQDPGQGLRLIYYSQIVNDFQKGDIAEGYSVSREKKESFPLTVTSAQKNPTAFYLCASSADRTRETQFFGPGTRLTVL.

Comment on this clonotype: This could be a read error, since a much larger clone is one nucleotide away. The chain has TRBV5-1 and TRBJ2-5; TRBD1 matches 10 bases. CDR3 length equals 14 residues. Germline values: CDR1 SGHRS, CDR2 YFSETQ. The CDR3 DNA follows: TGCGCCAGCAGCCTGGGACAGGGGATGGAGATCCAGTACTTC. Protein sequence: CASSLGQGMEIQYF.

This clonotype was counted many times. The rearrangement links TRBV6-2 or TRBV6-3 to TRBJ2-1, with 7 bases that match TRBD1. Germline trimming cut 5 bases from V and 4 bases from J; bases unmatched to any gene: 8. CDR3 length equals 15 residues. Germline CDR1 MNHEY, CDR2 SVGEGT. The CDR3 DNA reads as TGTGCCAGCAGTGTACAGGGGCTGGAGTACAATGAGCAGTTCTTC. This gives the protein CASSVQGLEYNEQFF.